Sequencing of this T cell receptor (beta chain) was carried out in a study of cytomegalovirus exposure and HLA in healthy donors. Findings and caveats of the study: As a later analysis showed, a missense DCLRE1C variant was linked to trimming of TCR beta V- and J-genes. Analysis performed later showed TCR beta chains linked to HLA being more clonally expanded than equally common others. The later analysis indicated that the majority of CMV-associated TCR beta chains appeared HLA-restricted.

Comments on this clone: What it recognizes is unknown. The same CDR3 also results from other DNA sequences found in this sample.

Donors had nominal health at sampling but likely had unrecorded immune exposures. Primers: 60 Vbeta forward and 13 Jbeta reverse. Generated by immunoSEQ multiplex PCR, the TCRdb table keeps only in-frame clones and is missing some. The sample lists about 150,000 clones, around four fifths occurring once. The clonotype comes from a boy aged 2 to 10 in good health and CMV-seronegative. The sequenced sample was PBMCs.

The CDR3 is CASSRPTGGSGNTIYF. The CDR3 DNA is TGCGCCAGCAGCCGTCCAACAGGCGGATCTGGAAACACCATATATTTT. This chain links TRBV4-1 with TRBJ1-3; D may be TRBD1 (5 bases). Germline V CDR1 and CDR2: MGHRA, YSYEKL. The CDR3 extends over 16 amino acids. V was trimmed by 4 bases and J by 1 base, leaving 14 bases between them.